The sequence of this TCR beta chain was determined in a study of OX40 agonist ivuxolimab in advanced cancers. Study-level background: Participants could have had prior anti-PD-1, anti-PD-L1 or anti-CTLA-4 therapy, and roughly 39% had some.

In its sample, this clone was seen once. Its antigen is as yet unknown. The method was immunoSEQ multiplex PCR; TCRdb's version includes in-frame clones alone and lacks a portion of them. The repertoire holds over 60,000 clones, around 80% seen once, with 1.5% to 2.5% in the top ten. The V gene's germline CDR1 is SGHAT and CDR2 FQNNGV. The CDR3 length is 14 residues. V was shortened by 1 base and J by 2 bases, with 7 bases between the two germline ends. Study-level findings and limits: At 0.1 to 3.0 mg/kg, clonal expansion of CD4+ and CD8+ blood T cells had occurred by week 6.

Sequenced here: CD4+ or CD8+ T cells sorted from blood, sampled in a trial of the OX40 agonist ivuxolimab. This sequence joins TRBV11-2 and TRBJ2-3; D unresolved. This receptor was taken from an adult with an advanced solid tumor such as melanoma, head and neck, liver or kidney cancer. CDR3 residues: CASSLGFVTDTQYF. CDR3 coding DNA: TGTGCCAGCAGCTTAGGGTTCGTCACAGATACGCAGTATTTT.